The next 21 T cell receptor beta chains were all read from a single sample in a study of T cell changes during pregnancy in multiple sclerosis. Produced via immunoSEQ multiplex PCR; TCRdb's table is partial and in-frame only. This sample yields some 56,000 clones, of which 92% are seen a single time; 0.6% to 0.7% belongs to the top ten. Material: CD4+ T cells from peripheral blood mononuclear cells, obtained after pregnancy. The source is a female donor with multiple sclerosis, enrolled in a pregnancy study.

The chain links TRBV7-2 to TRBJ2-6; D might be TRBD1 (5 bases). Germline V gene data show CDR1 as SGHTA and CDR2 as FQGNSA. V lost 6 bases and J 2 bases, leaving 17 bases between the germline ends. The CDR3 consists of 17 residues. The CDR3 DNA reads TGTGCCAGCAGTCTGGCCAGGGTCACGGCTGGGGCCAACGTCCTGACTTTC. Translation gives CASSLARVTAGANVLTF.

This rearrangement joins TRBV5-4 to TRBJ1-1; a possible D gene is TRBD1 (6 bases). The CDR3 consists of 14 residues. The germline V gene encodes CDR1 SGHNT and CDR2 YYREEE (reference sequence). The germline V and J ends were trimmed by 4 bases and 5 bases, with 15 bases remaining between them. CDR3 sequence: CASSPPGQRTEAFF. The CDR3 DNA sequence: TGTGCCAGCAGCCCCCCCGGACAGCGGACTGAAGCTTTCTTT.

The chain has TRBV6-1 and TRBJ1-2; D perhaps matches TRBD1 (6 bases). Trimming pared 5 bases from V and 1 base from J, leaving 14 bases between. The V gene's germline CDR1 is MNHNS and CDR2 SASEGT. The CDR3 covers 15 residues. This chain's CDR3 is CASSLTGLVNYGYTF. The CDR3 bases are TGTGCCAGCAGTTTAACAGGGCTAGTTAACTATGGCTACACCTTC.

This chain joins TRBV19 and TRBJ1-1; D ambiguous. The V gene lost 4 bases and the J gene lost 4 bases, with 13 bases spanning the gap. Germline lookup yields CDR1 LNHDA and CDR2 SQIVND (reference sequence). This CDR3 is 14 amino acids long. The CDR3 sequence is CASSTGGVATEAFF. The CDR3 DNA reads TGTGCCAGTAGTACTGGCGGGGTGGCCACTGAAGCTTTCTTT.

The chain has TRBV25-1 and TRBJ2-7; 7 positions match TRBD1. V was pared by 8 bases and J by 5 bases, with 15 bases of the junction left unmatched. CDR1 and CDR2 from the germline V gene are MGHDK and SYGVNS. CDR3 length: 15 amino acids. The CDR3 is CASPYREGAGDEQYF. In DNA form, the CDR3 reads TGTGCCAGCCCTTACCGAGAGGGGGCCGGGGACGAGCAGTACTTC.

Worth noting for this clone: Compared with germline, one end of the junction differs, possibly owing to a read error. The chain combines TRBV7-7 with TRBJ2-7; TRBD1 is a possible D gene (6 bases). CDR3 length equals 13 residues. CDR1 is SSHAT and CDR2 is FNYEAQ in the germline V gene (reference sequence). For the CDR3, the DNA is TGTGCTAGCAGCCCGGGACAAACCTACGAGCAGTACTTC. Translation gives CASSPGQTYEQYF.

This chain connects TRBV27 to TRBJ2-1, with 12 bases matching TRBD2. V trimming: 4 bases; J trimming: 7 bases; junction bases outside the gene matches: 8. CDR1 MNHEY and CDR2 SMNVEV come from the germline V gene (reference sequence). This CDR3 comprises 16 residues. The CDR3 loop reads CASSSGLAGRRNEQFF. The DNA of the CDR3 is TGTGCCAGCAGTTCTGGACTAGCGGGGAGGAGGAATGAGCAGTTCTTC.

This clone was detected only once. The rearrangement links TRBV7-2 to TRBJ1-1, with a tentative D call TRBD1 (6 bases). The CDR3 contains 15 residues. Per the germline V gene, CDR1 is SGHTA and CDR2 is FQGNSA. V was shortened by 0 bases and J by 7 bases, with 15 bases between the two germline ends. CDR3: CASSLALSPRGEAFF. CDR3 in DNA: TGTGCCAGCAGCTTAGCGCTTAGTCCCAGGGGTGAAGCTTTCTTT.

This chain uses TRBV19 with TRBJ2-7; a possible D gene is TRBD2 (6 bases). Germline V gene lookup returns CDR1 LNHDA and CDR2 SQIVND (reference sequence). Trimming took off 3 bases at V and 5 bases at J, with 11 bases between the two ends. This CDR3 has 13 residues. CDR3 loop: CASSMIRGDEQYF. DNA for the CDR3: TGTGCCAGTAGTATGATTCGCGGGGACGAGCAGTACTTC.

V is TRBV13 and J is TRBJ2-7; 10 positions agree with TRBD1. V gave up 6 bases and J gave up 7 bases; unmatched junction bases: 12. Germline loops: CDR1 PRHDT, CDR2 FYEKMQ (reference sequence). The CDR3 contains 15 residues. The CDR3 region has the DNA TGTGCCAGCAGTTCTGGGGGGACAGGGGCGGGGGAGCAGTACTTC. This translates into CASSSGGTGAGEQYF.

This rearrangement joins TRBV6-1 to TRBJ1-5; 9 bases fit TRBD1. Germline CDR1 is MNHNS and CDR2 is SASEGT. V trimming: 4 bases; J trimming: 9 bases; junction bases outside the gene matches: 16. CDR3 length: 17 amino acids. CDR3 DNA sequence: TGTGCCAGCAGTGGACCGGGACAGGGCTTCTCAGCCGGGCCCCAGCATTTT. Translating gives CASSGPGQGFSAGPQHF.

The chain employs TRBV5-1 and TRBJ2-7; perhaps TRBD1 as D (5 bases). Germline-derived CDR1 and CDR2 are SGHRS and YFSETQ. The V gene lost 1 base and the J gene lost 2 bases, with 10 bases spanning the gap. The CDR3 totals 14 residues. Written as DNA, the CDR3 is TGCGCCAGCAGCTTGTCAGGCAGGGCCTACGAGCAGTACTTC. This sequence encodes CASSLSGRAYEQYF.

V and J are TRBV14 and TRBJ2-7, with TRBD1 as a possible D gene (6 bases). Germline V gene lookup returns CDR1 SGHDN and CDR2 FVKESK. The CDR3 sequence is 15 residues long. The V end lost 3 bases, the J end lost 0 bases, and 12 bases lay between the germline ends. The CDR3 is CASSHLDRNSYEQYF. CDR3 coding DNA: TGTGCCAGCAGCCACCTCGACAGGAACTCCTACGAGCAGTACTTC.

The chain recombines TRBV30 with TRBJ1-5; D is possibly TRBD1 (5 bases). The V and J ends lost 3 bases and 6 bases respectively, with 15 bases between them. CDR1 and CDR2 (germline): GTSNPN, SVGIG (reference sequence). The CDR3 consists of 14 residues. The CDR3 DNA is TGTGCCTGGAGCCTAGGGGAGGGCGGTCAGCCCCAGCATTTT. Translating gives CAWSLGEGGQPQHF.

The CDR3 sequence: CAWSAGQGHSYEQYF. The CDR3, as DNA: TGTGCCTGGAGTGCGGGACAGGGACACTCCTACGAGCAGTACTTC. The V call is TRBV30, the J call TRBJ2-7; 9 bases match TRBD1. CDR3 length: 15 amino acids. V was clipped by 1 base and J by 0 bases; unmatched bases: 4. From germline, CDR1 is GTSNPN and CDR2 SVGIG (reference sequence).

This chain connects TRBV5-4 to TRBJ1-1, with TRBD1 matching 7 bases. J was trimmed by 6 bases and V by 4 bases; bases with no gene match: 9. Per the germline V gene, CDR1 is SGHNT and CDR2 is YYREEE (reference sequence). The CDR3 length is 14 residues. The DNA for the CDR3 is TGTGCCAGCAGCATGACAGGGAGAATGTCTGAAGCTTTCTTT. It yields the protein CASSMTGRMSEAFF. The entire variable domain, with the rest obtained from reference TRBV5-4 and TRBJ1-1, is as follows: ETGVTQSPTHLIKTRGQQVTLRCSSQSGHNTVSWYQQALGQGPQFIFQYYREEENGRGNFPPRFSGLQFPNYSSELNVNALELDDSALYLCASSMTGRMSEAFFGQGTRLTVV.

This chain's CDR3 is CASSPRQGSHEQYF. In DNA form, the CDR3 reads TGTGCCAGCTCACCCAGACAGGGTTCCCACGAGCAGTACTTC. The rearrangement links TRBV18 to TRBJ2-7, with TRBD1 matching 7 bases. This CDR3 comprises 14 residues. Per the germline V gene, CDR1 is KGHSH and CDR2 is LQKENI. J gave up 5 bases and V 3 bases, and 7 bases lay outside the gene matches. Full variable domain (missing parts from reference TRBV18 and TRBJ2-7): NAGVMQNPRHLVRRRGQEARLRCSPMKGHSHVYWYRQLPEEGLKFMVYLQKENIIDESGMPKERFSAEFPKEGPSILRIQQVVRGDSAAYFCASSPRQGSHEQYFGPGTRLTVT.

The chain combines TRBV19 with TRBJ2-2; 12 bases fit TRBD2. This CDR3 region has 15 residues. Germline CDR1 LNHDA, CDR2 SQIVND (reference sequence). Unmatched junction bases numbered 5, after V lost 5 bases and J lost 7 bases. The CDR3 bases are TGTGCCAGTAGTGAACTAGCGGGGGGTCGCGGGGAGCTGTTTTTT. Its translation: CASSELAGGRGELFF.

The chain carries TRBV7-3 and TRBJ2-1; 12 nucleotides match TRBD2. This CDR3 is built from 17 residues. Losses at the gene ends were 0 bases for V and 7 bases for J; bases not matched to a gene: 7. Germline V gene lookup returns CDR1 SGHTA and CDR2 FQGTGA. In nucleotides, the CDR3 is TGTGCCAGCAGCTTAACAGCTAGCGGGGGGGCCTTTAATGAGCAGTTCTTC. This gives the protein CASSLTASGGAFNEQFF.

This rearrangement joins TRBV5-6 to TRBJ1-1, with 9 bases lining up with TRBD1. The V and J ends lost 1 base and 3 bases, in that order; junction bases with no gene match: 4. The CDR3 is 15 residues long. Germline V lookup: CDR1 SGHDT, CDR2 YYEEEE. The DNA for the CDR3 is TGTGCCAGCAGCTTGTGGGACAGGGAGGACACTGAAGCTTTCTTT. Translated: CASSLWDREDTEAFF.

The rearrangement joins TRBV2 to TRBJ1-5; D might be TRBD1 (6 bases). Trimming pared 2 bases from V and 6 bases from J, leaving 17 bases between. The CDR3 sequence is 16 residues long. Germline V CDR1 and CDR2: SNHLY, FYNNEI. The DNA for the CDR3 is TGTGCCAGCAGTGAATCTGGGGGCGGTTTTGGTCAGCCCCAGCATTTT. Its translation is CASSESGGGFGQPQHF.